The 10 T cell receptor beta chains below all came from one sample that was sequenced in a study of blood T cell repertoires in COVID-19. Assay used: immunoSEQ multiplex PCR; TCRdb lists only in-frame clones, some missing. The sample carries around 30,000 clones, around 87% recorded once. The sample comprised peripheral blood. All receptors come from a man aged 55-75 years with active COVID-19.

The table lists this clone with a few counts. The rearrangement joins TRBV7-8 to TRBJ1-1; D is uncertain. The germline CDR1 and CDR2 sequences are SGHVS and FQNEAQ. V lost 5 bases to trimming and J lost 5 bases, with 12 bases between them. The CDR3 length is 13 residues. The CDR3 bases are TGTGCCAGCAGCCGGGCCCCGGGGACTGAAGCTTTCTTT. Amino acid sequence: CASSRAPGTEAFF.

This clone was recorded once. The rearrangement joins TRBV4-3 to TRBJ1-2, with D possibly TRBD1 on 5 matching bases. CDR3 length: 13 residues. The V end lost 3 bases, the J end lost 4 bases, and 9 bases lay between the germline ends. Per the germline V gene, CDR1 is LGHNA and CDR2 is YSLEER. CDR3 region: CASSQGTFYGYTF. CDR3 in DNA: TGCGCCAGCAGCCAGGGGACTTTCTATGGCTACACCTTC.

The chain couples TRBV5-1 to TRBJ2-1; 11 bases match TRBD2. CDR1 and CDR2 from the germline V gene are SGHRS and YFSETQ. V was pared by 4 bases and J by 4 bases, with 4 bases of the junction left unmatched. This CDR3 spans 15 amino acids. In nucleotides, the CDR3 is TGCGCCAGCAGCCTCGGGACTAGCGGATACAATGAGCAGTTCTTC. Its translation: CASSLGTSGYNEQFF.

This chain uses TRBV21-1 with TRBJ2-6; TRBD1 was called by the table and not checked on the DNA. TRBV21-1 is a pseudogene. The CDR3 totals 16 residues. CDR3 amino acids: CASIGQSSTGANVLTF. DNA for the CDR3: TGTGCCAGCATCGGACAGTCCTCTACTGGGGCCAACGTCCTGACTTTC.

This chain's CDR3 is CARPPGAPPMNTEAFF. Written as DNA, the CDR3 is TGTGCCAGACCTCCAGGGGCTCCCCCCATGAACACTGAAGCTTTCTTT. V is TRBV5-8 and J is TRBJ1-1; possibly TRBD1 for D (6 bases). Germline loops: CDR1 SGHTS, CDR2 YDEGEE. This CDR3 contains 16 residues. Trimming left V 8 bases short and J 0 bases short, with 20 bases between.

The chain uses TRBV5-1 and TRBJ1-4; the D gene is possibly TRBD1 (6 bases). The CDR3 sequence is 15 residues long. CDR1 and CDR2 from the germline V gene are SGHRS and YFSETQ. The germline V and J ends were trimmed by 1 base and 8 bases, with 15 bases remaining between them. CDR3 amino acids: CASSLLAGEGEKLFF. DNA for the CDR3: TGCGCCAGCAGCTTGTTGGCAGGGGAAGGGGAAAAACTGTTTTTT.

This chain joins TRBV20-1 and TRBJ2-6, with D possibly TRBD2 on 5 matching bases. Deletions cut 3 bases from V and 2 bases from J, with 11 bases between. Germline CDR1 DFQATT, CDR2 SNEGSKA (reference sequence). CDR3 length equals 15 residues. For the CDR3, the DNA is TGCAGTGCTAGTTCCGGGAACACTGGGGCCAACGTCCTGACTTTC. Residues: CSASSGNTGANVLTF.

V gene TRBV29-1 combines with J gene TRBJ1-1, with D unresolved. The ends were cut back, 3 bases at V and 6 bases at J, with 8 bases in the middle. Germline lookup yields CDR1 SQVTM and CDR2 ANQGSEA. This CDR3 is 11 amino acids long. The CDR3 sequence is CSVDGIAEAFF. Written as DNA, the CDR3 is TGCAGCGTTGACGGGATCGCTGAAGCTTTCTTT. The variable domain in full, with the rest retrieved from reference TRBV29-1 and TRBJ1-1, is SAVISQKPSRDICQRGTSLTIQCQVDSQVTMMFWYRQQPGQSLTLIATANQGSEATYESGFVIDKFPISRPNLTFSTLTVSNMSPEDSSIYLCSVDGIAEAFFGQGTRLTVV.

The J gene is TRBJ2-3, the V gene TRBV10-3; D ambiguous. The CDR3 spans 14 residues. V lost 6 bases and J lost 1, with 11 bases in between. Germline V gene data show CDR1 as ENHRY and CDR2 as SYGVKD. The CDR3 region has the DNA TGTGCCATCAGGGCCGATGGAGGCACAGATACGCAGTATTTT. This gives the protein CAIRADGGTDTQYF.

DNA of the CDR3: TGTGCCAGTAGTATAGATCGGAGCTATGGCTACACCTTC. It translates to CASSIDRSYGYTF. The chain recombines TRBV19 with TRBJ1-2, with D unclear. CDR3 size: 13 residues. In germline, CDR1 is LNHDA, CDR2 SQIVND (reference sequence). V was shortened by 0 bases and J by 4 bases, with 6 bases between the two germline ends.